Following are 26 T cell receptor beta chains from one sample sequenced in a study of type 1 and type 2 diabetes patients. PCR was run on genomic DNA. The TCR beta CDR3 region was amplified using 30 forward and 13 reverse primers. TCRdb reanalysed the multiplex PCR reads using MiXCR and keeps one entry per CDR3 protein. The data show 250,000 or so distinct CDR3 sequences, around 47% seen once. Sample: peripheral blood mononuclear cells (PBMCs). The receptors here all came from a man aged 18 to 29 with type 2 diabetes.

This clonotype was counted a few times. The chain recombines TRBV7-8 with TRBJ2-5; D perhaps matches TRBD2 (6 bases). Per germline, CDR1 SGHVS and CDR2 FQNEAQ. The CDR3 has 20 residues. V was cut by 2 bases and J by 2 bases, with 27 bases left in between. The CDR3 bases are TGTGCCAGCAGCTTATCTGCGTTCGGACTACTGACAGATGTACAAGAGACCCAGTACTTC. Protein: CASSLSAFGLLTDVQETQYF. The whole variable domain, filled in from reference TRBV7-8 and TRBJ2-5, reads GAGVSQSPRYKVAKRGQDVALRCDPISGHVSLFWYQQALGQGPEFLTYFQNEAQLDKSGLPSDRFFAERPEGSVSTLKIQRTQQEDSAVYLCASSLSAFGLLTDVQETQYFGPGTRLLVL.

V gene TRBV27 combines with J gene TRBJ2-5; the match to TRBD1 covers 8 bases. TRBJ2-1 matches the DNA end more closely, so the J call is doubtful. The CDR3 consists of 16 residues. CDR1 MNHEY and CDR2 SMNVEV come from the germline V gene (reference sequence). CDR3 sequence: CASSWRRGRRTSEQFF. In DNA form, the CDR3 reads TGTGCCAGCAGTTGGCGCAGGGGGCGCAGGACGTCCGAGCAGTTCTTC.

The V call is TRBV2, the J call TRBJ2-1, with D possibly being TRBD2 (6 bases). V was cut by 7 bases and J by 2 bases, with 12 bases left in between. CDR3 length: 14 residues. CDR1 is SNHLY, CDR2 FYNNEI, per germline. The CDR3 DNA is TGTGCCAGCAAAATAGCGGACGCCTACAATGAGCAGTTCTTC. This gives the protein CASKIADAYNEQFF.

This chain links TRBV6-6 with TRBJ2-7, with D possibly called TRBD1 or TRBD2 (6 bases each). The CDR3 extends over 14 amino acids. With 2 bases removed from V and 5 bases from J, the gap between germline ends came to 13 bases. The germline V gene encodes CDR1 MNHNY and CDR2 SVGAGI (reference sequence). For the CDR3, the DNA is TGTGCCAGCAGTTACCCCTGGGGGGCCAACGAGCAGTACTTC. Translated: CASSYPWGANEQYF.

In this sample, this clonotype turned up a few times. This chain links TRBV28 with TRBJ2-5; D not certain. The V end was cut by 5 bases, the J end by 4 bases, with 14 bases between. This CDR3 has 14 amino acids. Germline loops: CDR1 MDHEN, CDR2 SYDVKM. CDR3 bases: TGTGCCAGCAGTGAATATCGCCACTTAGAGACCCAGTACTTC. Translation: CASSEYRHLETQYF.

In its sample, this clonotype was seen a few times. The CDR3 region has the DNA TGTGCCAGCCGGAGAGCTTTCTTT. It codes for CASRRAFF. The chain combines TRBV28 with TRBJ1-1, with D unresolved. V was trimmed by 8 bases and J by 10 bases, leaving 5 bases between them. This CDR3 comprises 8 residues. Germline CDR1 reads MDHEN; CDR2 reads SYDVKM.

The chain links TRBV13 to TRBJ1-1; 8 bases match TRBD1. The CDR3 consists of 15 residues. J lost 6 bases, V lost 1 base, and 7 bases had no gene match. CDR1 and CDR2 from the germline V gene are PRHDT and FYEKMQ (reference sequence). CDR3 loop: CASSLESGGAPEAFF. Written as DNA, the CDR3 is TGTGCCAGCAGCTTAGAGTCAGGGGGCGCCCCTGAAGCTTTCTTT.

The J gene is TRBJ2-5, the V gene TRBV5-1; perhaps TRBD2 as D (6 bases). This CDR3 is built from 16 residues. V was shortened by 0 bases and J by 2 bases, with 14 bases between the two germline ends. The V gene's germline CDR1 is SGHRS and CDR2 YFSETQ. Here the CDR3 reads CASSLGSLAKQETQYF. The CDR3 DNA is TGCGCCAGCAGCTTGGGTTCCCTAGCGAAACAAGAGACCCAGTACTTC.

This clonotype was detected ten times or more. This sequence joins TRBV25-1 and TRBJ2-6, with 8 bases that match TRBD1. From germline, CDR1 is MGHDK and CDR2 SYGVNS. This CDR3 is built from 17 residues. Germline trimming cut 10 bases from V and 0 bases from J; bases unmatched to any gene: 11. This chain's CDR3 is CATAEPGQVSGANVLTF. The DNA of the CDR3 is TGTGCCACCGCTGAACCGGGACAGGTCTCTGGGGCCAACGTCCTGACTTTC. Supplemented by reference TRBV25-1 and TRBJ2-6, the full variable domain reads EADIYQTPRYLVIGTGKKITLECSQTMGHDKMYWYQQDPGMELHLIHYSYGVNSTEKGDLSSESTVSRIRTEHFPLTLESARPSHTSQYLCATAEPGQVSGANVLTFGAGSRLTVL.

This chain connects TRBV5-1 to TRBJ1-2, with D unclear. V was shortened by 4 bases and J by 6 bases, with 19 bases between the two germline ends. Germline V gene data show CDR1 as SGHRS and CDR2 as YFSETQ. There are 15 residues in the CDR3. The CDR3 loop reads CASSEEPSMANGYTF. Written as DNA, the CDR3 is TGCGCCAGCAGCGAGGAGCCCTCTATGGCGAATGGCTACACCTTC.

This clonotype occurred many times. The chain links TRBV2 to TRBJ2-7, with TRBD2 matching 9 bases. This CDR3 region has 15 residues. J lost 3 bases, V lost 1 base, and 4 bases had no gene match. The germline gives CDR1 SNHLY, CDR2 FYNNEI. CDR3 loop: CASSEVRLADYEQYF. CDR3 nucleotide sequence: TGTGCCAGCAGTGAAGTACGACTAGCGGACTACGAGCAGTACTTC.

This clonotype has at least ten counts. V usage is TRBV25-1 and J usage is TRBJ2-5; the match to TRBD1 covers 10 bases. From germline, CDR1 is MGHDK and CDR2 SYGVNS. J was trimmed by 6 bases and V by 1 base; bases with no gene match: 2. This CDR3 contains 14 residues. CDR3 sequence reads: CASSELTGGKTQYF. The CDR3 DNA is TGTGCCAGCAGTGAATTGACAGGGGGCAAGACCCAGTACTTC. The full variable domain, with the rest looked up from reference TRBV25-1 and TRBJ2-5, is EADIYQTPRYLVIGTGKKITLECSQTMGHDKMYWYQQDPGMELHLIHYSYGVNSTEKGDLSSESTVSRIRTEHFPLTLESARPSHTSQYLCASSELTGGKTQYFGPGTRLLVL.

The rearrangement uses TRBV4-3 and TRBJ2-1, with 9 bases fitting TRBD2. The V gene's germline CDR1 is LGHNA and CDR2 YSLEER. The V gene end was trimmed by 0 bases and the J gene end by 4 bases; junction bases not matched to a gene: 4. The CDR3 contains 16 residues. The DNA of the CDR3 is TGCGCCAGCAGCCAAGACGCGGGGGGGAAATACAATGAGCAGTTCTTC. This codes for CASSQDAGGKYNEQFF.

This clonotype appeared a few times. V is TRBV7-9 and J is TRBJ2-2; no clear D. V was trimmed by 6 bases and J by 5 bases, leaving 13 bases between them. The CDR3 consists of 14 residues. The germline gives CDR1 SEHNR, CDR2 FQNEAQ (reference sequence). CDR3 bases: TGTGCCAGCAGTTCAGCCCCCCGGACCGGGGAGCTGTTTTTT. It yields the protein CASSSAPRTGELFF.

A note on this clonotype: The conserved phenylalanine or tryptophan is not found at the CDR3 terminus, so this likely reflects a read error. The chain is built from TRBV13 and TRBJ2-5, with 9 bases fitting TRBD1. Trimming cost V 3 bases and J 9 bases; bases outside gene matches: 5. The CDR3 has 13 residues. Germline V gene lookup returns CDR1 PRHDT and CDR2 FYEKMQ (reference sequence). The CDR3 protein is CASSFDRGTAQYS. CDR3 in DNA: TGTGCCAGCAGCTTTGACAGGGGGACCGCCCAGTACTCC.

The V and J genes are TRBV19 and TRBJ2-3; 11 bases are shared with TRBD2. Germline V gene sequence: CDR1 LNHDA, CDR2 SQIVND (reference sequence). After removal of 4 bases from V and 8 bases from J, the junction contained 8 bases not matched to a gene. This CDR3 comprises 15 residues. CDR3 in amino acids: CASSTGTSGPFTQYF. The CDR3 DNA follows: TGTGCCAGTAGTACCGGGACTAGCGGCCCATTTACGCAGTATTTT.

The rearrangement links TRBV6-5 to TRBJ2-1; 9 bases are shared with TRBD2. V lost 3 bases to trimming and J lost 7 bases; unmatched junction nucleotides: 13. This CDR3 has 17 amino acids. Germline assignment: CDR1 MNHEY and CDR2 SVGAGI. CDR3 in amino acids: CASSYRVAGVTWNEQFF. In DNA form, the CDR3 reads TGTGCCAGCAGTTATCGGGTAGCGGGAGTAACGTGGAATGAGCAGTTCTTC.

In the case of this clonotype: One base away lies a much larger clone, so this may be a sequencing read error. The V call is TRBV27, the J call TRBJ2-7; TRBD2 aligns across 7 bases. CDR1 and CDR2 (germline): MNHEY, SMNVEV (reference sequence). CDR3 length: 16 amino acids. This CDR3 is CASSEIGGRQSYEQHF. CDR3 in DNA: TGTGCCAGCAGTGAGATTGGCGGGAGACAATCCTACGAGCAGCACTTC.

V gene TRBV5-1 combines with J gene TRBJ1-1, with D hard to call. This CDR3 has 14 amino acids. Germline V lookup: CDR1 SGHRS, CDR2 YFSETQ. Trimming cost V 3 bases and J 0 bases, with 9 bases left between them. Here the CDR3 reads CASSSDPVNTEAFF. CDR3 in DNA: TGCGCCAGCAGCTCCGACCCCGTGAACACTGAAGCTTTCTTT.

The chain carries TRBV27 and TRBJ2-3; D unclear. V was clipped by 3 bases and J by 7 bases, with 23 bases between them. The CDR3 spans 17 residues. Germline assignment: CDR1 MNHEY and CDR2 SMNVEV (reference sequence). The CDR3 DNA reads TGTGCCAGCAGTTTGAGATCGGGCAGCGTATCCTTTAATACGCAGTATTTT. Amino acid sequence: CASSLRSGSVSFNTQYF.

The gene calls are TRBV12-3 or TRBV12-4 and TRBJ1-4; TRBD1 matches at 7 bases. The CDR3 runs to 13 residues. The V and J ends lost 6 bases and 10 bases, in that order; junction bases with no gene match: 8. The CDR3 coding sequence is TGTGCCAGCAGCCAAGGGGGCTTTAGAAAACTGTTTTTT. This sequence encodes CASSQGGFRKLFF.

The V gene is TRBV14, the J gene TRBJ2-7; D not resolved. Germline V lookup: CDR1 SGHDN, CDR2 FVKESK. V dropped 1 base and J dropped 3 bases, with 10 bases sitting between them. The CDR3 extends over 14 amino acids. As DNA, the CDR3 is TGTGCCAGCAGCCAAGCCGTCACGGACTACGAGCAGTACTTC. Amino acids: CASSQAVTDYEQYF.

This clonotype was picked up a small number of times. This chain uses TRBV30 with TRBJ2-7, with no clear D. This CDR3 has 11 residues. Trimming stripped 1 base from V and 2 bases from J, with 3 bases between. From germline, CDR1 is GTSNPN and CDR2 SVGIG (reference sequence). CDR3 coding DNA: TGTGCCTGGAGTGATACCTACGAGCAGTACTTC. Protein sequence: CAWSDTYEQYF.

The chain carries TRBV9 and TRBJ2-6, with D uncertain. The CDR3 loop spans 14 amino acids. V was cut by 0 bases and J by 4 bases, with 5 bases left in between. Germline values: CDR1 SGDLS, CDR2 YYNGEE. The CDR3 DNA is TGTGCCAGCAGCGTAGAGGTCGGGGCCAACGTCCTGACTTTC. It translates to CASSVEVGANVLTF.

This clonotype was seen only a few times. The chain recombines TRBV15 with TRBJ1-1; D remains unclear. The V gene's germline CDR1 is LNHNV and CDR2 YYDKDF (reference sequence). The CDR3 has 13 amino acids. V lost 4 bases to trimming and J lost 0 bases, with 6 bases between them. This chain's CDR3 is CATSKGMNTEAFF. In DNA form, the CDR3 reads TGTGCCACCAGCAAAGGGATGAACACTGAAGCTTTCTTT.

Only a few counts were recorded for this clonotype. J is TRBJ2-7 and V is TRBV30; D gene uncertain. Trimming removed 1 base from V and 3 bases from J, with 7 bases in between. The CDR3 is 12 amino acids. CDR1 is GTSNPN, CDR2 SVGIG, per germline (reference sequence). The CDR3: CAWSGKSYEQYF. In DNA, the CDR3 is TGTGCCTGGAGTGGGAAAAGCTACGAGCAGTACTTC.